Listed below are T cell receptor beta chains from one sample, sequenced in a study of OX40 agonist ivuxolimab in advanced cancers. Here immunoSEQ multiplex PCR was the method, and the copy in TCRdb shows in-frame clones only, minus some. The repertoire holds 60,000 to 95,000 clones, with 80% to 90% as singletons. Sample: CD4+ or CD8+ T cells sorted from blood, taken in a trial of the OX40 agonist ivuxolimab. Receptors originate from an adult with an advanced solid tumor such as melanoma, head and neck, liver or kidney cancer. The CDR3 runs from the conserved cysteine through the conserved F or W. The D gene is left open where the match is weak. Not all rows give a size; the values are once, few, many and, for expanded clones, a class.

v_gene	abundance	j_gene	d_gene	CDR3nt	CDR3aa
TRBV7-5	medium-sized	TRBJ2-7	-	TGTGCCAGCAGCCCCCCGACAGGGTCCTACGAGCAGTACTTC	CASSPPTGSYEQYF
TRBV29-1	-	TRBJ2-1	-	TGCAGCGTTGTGGTAAGCTCCTACAATGAGCAGTTCTTC	CSVVVSSYNEQFF
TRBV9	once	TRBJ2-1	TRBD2	TGTGCCAGCAGCGTAGGGGGTGGGCTAGCGGGACGCAATGAGCAGTTCTTC	CASSVGGGLAGRNEQFF
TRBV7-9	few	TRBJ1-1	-	TGTGCCAGCAGGCCCGGGACGGTGAACACTGAAGCTTTCTTT	CASRPGTVNTEAFF
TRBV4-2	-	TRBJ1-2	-	TGTGCCAGCAGCCAAGATATCCTGGGCTATGGCTACACCTTC	CASSQDILGYGYTF
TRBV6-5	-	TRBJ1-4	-	TGTGCCAGCAGCCCCAGTGGGGCTAATGAAAAACTGTTTTTT	CASSPSGANEKLFF
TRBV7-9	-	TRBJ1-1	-	TGTGCCAGCACAGGAGGGAGCACTGAAGCTTTCTTT	CASTGGSTEAFF
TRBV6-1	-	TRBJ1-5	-	TGTGCCAGCTCGAGTCAGAGGAATCAGCCCCAGCATTTT	CASSSQRNQPQHF
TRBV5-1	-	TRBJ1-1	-	TGCGCCAGCAGCCCCCAGGCGAACACTGAAGCTTTCTTT	CASSPQANTEAFF
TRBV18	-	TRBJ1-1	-	TGTGCCAGCTCACCCCTGTTGAGAGAGAACACTGAAGCTTTCTTT	CASSPLLRENTEAFF
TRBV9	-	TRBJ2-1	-	TGTGCCAGCAGCGAACAGGGCAATGAGCAGTTCTTC	CASSEQGNEQFF